This TCR beta chain derives from a study of CD8 T cell repertoires and HIV-1 epitope variants. Study in general: Separate wells received one of Twenty-five Gag or Nef variant peptides.

TCR beta CDR3 was sequenced at survey depth on immunoSEQ. Measured with immunoSEQ multiplex PCR; TCRdb has only the in-frame clones, and not every one. The sample has approximately 90,000 clones, almost 75% seen once. This CDR3 has 15 residues. Germline V gives CDR1 SGHNT, CDR2 YYREEE (reference sequence). Trimming removed 5 bases at V and 7 bases at J, with 21 bases between. The sample comprised uncultured baseline CD8+ T cells from peripheral blood mononuclear cells (PBMCs). The TCR was taken from a male donor with HIV. The genes are TRBV5-4 and TRBJ1-2; tentative D call: TRBD1 (5 bases). As DNA, the CDR3 is TGTGCCAGCAGTTATGCCGGGACTCCGACCGGTGGCTACACCTTC. Translation gives CASSYAGTPTGGYTF.